This is a list of T cell receptor beta chains from one sample in a study of T cells in Graves' hyperthyroidism and ophthalmopathy. Each CDR3 protein gets one entry after TCRdb re-called the multiplex PCR reads with MiXCR. The table has 500,000 to 600,000 distinct CDR3 sequences, approximately 15% seen once. What was sequenced was blood. These receptors were obtained from a woman aged 18 to 35 with Graves' hyperthyroidism. Each CDR3 is given with its conserved first and last residue. A D gene is named only where the DNA matches it firmly. Some rows have no size entry. The others give once, few or many, or a class for an expanded clone.

abundance	d_gene	len	v_gene	j_gene	CDR3nt	CDR3aa
few	TRBD2	15	TRBV27	TRBJ2-5	TGTGCCAGCACCCCCCTCGTGGGAGGGCAAGAGACCCAGTACTTC	CASTPLVGGQETQYF
NA	TRBD1	16	TRBV6-5	TRBJ2-3	TGTGCCAGCAGTTACTCGACAGGGAGTCGCACAGATACGCAGTATTTT	CASSYSTGSRTDTQYF
many	TRBD2	15	TRBV6-1	TRBJ2-5	TGTGCCAGCAGCGACGGACTAGCGGGGGAAGAGACCCAGTACTTC	CASSDGLAGEETQYF
NA	TRBD1	14	TRBV5-1	TRBJ2-7	TGCGCCAGCAGGGAGTTACAGGGGGCCTACGAGCAGTACTTC	CASRELQGAYEQYF
NA	NA	13	TRBV29-1	TRBJ1-3	TGCAGCGTTTATGGGATCTCTGGAAACACCATATATTTT	CSVYGISGNTIYF
many	NA	14	TRBV28	TRBJ2-7	TGTGCCAGCGTTGGGGCAGGAACAATCTCCCAGCAGTACTTC	CASVGAGTISQQYF
NA	NA	12	TRBV29-1	TRBJ1-1	TGCAGCGTTGTGCCGGGCCCCTCTGAAGCTTTCTTT	CSVVPGPSEAFF
NA	NA	15	TRBV4-3	TRBJ2-7	TGCGCCAGCAGCCGAAGTTGGGACAAACCCTACGAGCAGTACTTC	CASSRSWDKPYEQYF
NA	TRBD1	14	TRBV19	TRBJ2-1	TGTGCCAGTAGGAGGACAGGGATCTCCTACGAGCAGTTCTTC	CASRRTGISYEQFF
NA	NA	11	TRBV24-1	TRBJ1-5	TGCGAATCCCGGGGGAATCAGCCCCAGCATTTT	CESRGNQPQHF
many	NA	12	TRBV2	TRBJ1-5	TGTGCCAGCAAGTACAGCAATCAGCCCCAGCATTTT	CASKYSNQPQHF
few	NA	12	TRBV28	TRBJ2-1	TGTGCCAGCAGTTTACTGGAAAATGAGCAGTTCTTC	CASSLLENEQFF
NA	TRBD1	14	TRBV20-1	TRBJ1-2	TGCAGTGCTAGTGCCTGGACAGGGGCCTATGGCTACACCTTC	CSASAWTGAYGYTF
NA	NA	13	TRBV2	TRBJ2-4	TGTGCCAGCAGTGGGGACGGGAAAAACATTCAGTACTTC	CASSGDGKNIQYF
few	NA	13	TRBV30	TRBJ1-5	TGTGCCTGGAGTGTGGATAGCAATCAGCCCCAGCATTTT	CAWSVDSNQPQHF
many	NA	15	TRBV6-1	TRBJ2-4	TGTGCCAGCAGTGACCGAGGACTAGCCAAAAACATTCAGTACTTC	CASSDRGLAKNIQYF
NA	NA	12	TRBV28	TRBJ2-7	TGTGCCAGCAGGACCGCAGGGGACGAGCAGTACTTC	CASRTAGDEQYF
many	TRBD2	19	TRBV7-2	TRBJ2-3	TGTGCCAGCAGCTTAGGGAGACTAGCGGGGGAAGTATCAACAGATACGCAGTATTTT	CASSLGRLAGEVSTDTQYF
many	TRBD1	14	TRBV20-1	TRBJ2-3	TGCAGTGCTGACGGGACAGGGGGCACAGATACGCAGTATTTT	CSADGTGGTDTQYF
many	NA	13	TRBV2	TRBJ1-1	TGTGCCAGCAGTGGTTGGGGGAACACTGAAGCTTTCTTT	CASSGWGNTEAFF
NA	TRBD2	14	TRBV12-3/TRBV12-4	TRBJ2-1	TGTGCCAGCAGTTTGGGACTAGCTCGCTATGAGCAGTTCTTC	CASSLGLARYEQFF
NA	TRBD1	15	TRBV15	TRBJ1-4	TGTGCCACCAGCAACCCGGGACAGGGGTTCGAAAAACTGTTTTTT	CATSNPGQGFEKLFF
many	NA	14	TRBV3-1	TRBJ2-1	TGTGCCAGCAGCCAACGTGAGGGTTCCCATGAGCAGTTCTTC	CASSQREGSHEQFF
many	NA	13	TRBV12-3/TRBV12-4	TRBJ2-1	TGTGCCAGCAGTTTAGATGTCTACAATGAGCAGTTCTTC	CASSLDVYNEQFF
few	TRBD1	12	TRBV2	TRBJ1-6	TGTGCCGGAGGACAGGGTAACTCACCCCTCCACTTT	CAGGQGNSPLHF
NA	NA	15	TRBV3-1	TRBJ2-7	TGTGCCAGCAGCCAAGTATTAGGCTCGACCTACGAGCAGTACTTC	CASSQVLGSTYEQYF
many	NA	15	TRBV28	TRBJ1-5	TGTGCCAGCAGTTTGGGGAGGGCTACTTATCAGCCCCAGCATTTT	CASSLGRATYQPQHF
NA	NA	14	TRBV10-1	TRBJ2-2	TGCGCCAGCAGTGACAGGGGTACCACCGGGGAGCTGTTTTTT	CASSDRGTTGELFF
NA	TRBD2	13	TRBV12-5	TRBJ2-1	TGTGCTAGTGGCCTGGGGGGGAACAATGAGCAGTTCTTC	CASGLGGNNEQFF
NA	NA	17	TRBV27	TRBJ2-1	TGTGCCAGCAGTTTATCCGTAGCGGCCTCCTCCTACAATGAGCAGTTCTTC	CASSLSVAASSYNEQFF
many	TRBD2	15	TRBV7-9	TRBJ2-4	TGTGCCAGCAGCACAAAGACTAGCGGTAAAAACATTCAGTACTTC	CASSTKTSGKNIQYF
few	TRBD2	12	TRBV20-1	TRBJ2-7	TGCAGTGCACAACGGGAGGCCTACGAGCAGTACTTC	CSAQREAYEQYF
once	TRBD2	14	TRBV6-1	TRBJ2-3	TGTGCCAGCGCGGAGAGCGGGGGCACAGATACGCAGTATTTT	CASAESGGTDTQYF
NA	NA	13	TRBV9	TRBJ2-2	TGTGCCAGCAGCCCCAGACACGGCGGGGAGCTGTTTTTT	CASSPRHGGELFF
NA	NA	15	TRBV4-2	TRBJ1-3	TGTGCCAGCAGCCAAGAGTCCCAGGGCACAAACACCATATATTTT	CASSQESQGTNTIYF
many	NA	12	TRBV20-1	TRBJ1-5	TGCAGTGCTATTGGCGGTAATCAGCCCCAGCATTTT	CSAIGGNQPQHF
NA	TRBD1	13	TRBV28	TRBJ2-7	TGTGCCAGCAGTGACAGGGATCCCTACGAGCAGTACTTC	CASSDRDPYEQYF
many	TRBD2	15	TRBV12-3/TRBV12-4	TRBJ2-1	TGTGCCAGCAGAAAGGGACTAGCGAGGGCCGATGAGCAGTTCTTC	CASRKGLARADEQFF
few	NA	15	TRBV25-1	TRBJ1-2	TGTGCCAGCAGTGCCTTCCGGGGAGCTAACTATGGCTACACCTTC	CASSAFRGANYGYTF
many	NA	14	TRBV12-3/TRBV12-4	TRBJ1-5	TGTGCCAGCAGCCTTTCAGGGGTTAAGCAGCCCCAGCATTTT	CASSLSGVKQPQHF
NA	NA	15	TRBV12-3/TRBV12-4	TRBJ1-6	TGTGCCAGCAGTCCCCCGGGACGGAAAAATTCACCCCTCCACTTT	CASSPPGRKNSPLHF
few	TRBD1	14	TRBV20-1	TRBJ1-5	TGCAGTGCTAGGGACAGGGGAGGGAATCAGCCCCAGCATTTT	CSARDRGGNQPQHF
NA	TRBD2	20	TRBV14	TRBJ2-3	TGTGCCAGCAGCCGATTTGGGGTGACTAGCGGGAAGAATAGCACAGATACGCAGTATTTT	CASSRFGVTSGKNSTDTQYF
NA	TRBD1	13	TRBV6-2/TRBV6-3	TRBJ1-2	TGTGCCAGCGGATTGGACAGGGCGAATGGCTACACCTTC	CASGLDRANGYTF
many	NA	15	TRBV5-6	TRBJ2-1	TGTGCCAGCAGCCTTGCACCTAGCTCCTACAATGAGCAGTTCTTC	CASSLAPSSYNEQFF
few	TRBD2	16	TRBV6-6	TRBJ2-1	TGTGCCAGCAGTTACCGTACTAGCGGCCCCTACAATGAGCAGTTCTTC	CASSYRTSGPYNEQFF
many	NA	15	TRBV5-1	TRBJ2-3	TGCGCCAGCAGCTTGACGCTCGCTAGCACAGATACGCAGTATTTT	CASSLTLASTDTQYF
NA	TRBD1	14	TRBV20-1	TRBJ1-1	TGCAGTGCTAGAAAAACAGGGGGGGGCACTGAAGCTTTCTTT	CSARKTGGGTEAFF
NA	NA	12	TRBV24-1	TRBJ2-5	TGTGCCACCAGTGATTTTGGGGAGGCCCAGTACTTC	CATSDFGEAQYF
NA	NA	13	TRBV27	TRBJ1-1	TGTGCCAGCAGTCCAAACCCGGGCACTGAAGCTTTCTTT	CASSPNPGTEAFF